These T cell receptor beta chains were read from a single sample in a study of T cell responses to AZD1222 COVID-19 vaccine. The method was immunoSEQ multiplex PCR; TCRdb's version includes in-frame clones alone and lacks a portion of them. Among roughly 110,000 clones listed, about 90% were seen once. This material consisted of peripheral blood, taken 28 days after the second AZD1222 dose. The source of these receptors is an adult who received the AZD1222 COVID-19 vaccine. Both conserved end residues are trimmed from each CDR3. Not all rows give a size; the values are once, few, many and, for expanded clones, a class.

abundance	j_gene	v_gene	CDR3aa
-	TRBJ1-1	TRBV7-9	ASSSTGLARRAF
-	TRBJ2-5	TRBV6-5	ASSYGAEGTQY
once	TRBJ2-5	TRBV2	ASSGDPETQY
few	TRBJ1-2	TRBV6-5	ASSFQGGYGYT
-	TRBJ2-7	TRBV27	ASSLYRAGGQYEQY
-	TRBJ2-5	TRBV7-2	ASSLSTHQETQY
-	TRBJ1-1	TRBV5-5	ASSLWTAANTEAF
-	TRBJ2-3	TRBV5-4	ASSSRTSGVDTQY
-	TRBJ2-3	TRBV7-3	ASSFYRSGRGVNTQY
once	TRBJ2-7	TRBV5-5	ASSLNGRPAYEQY
-	TRBJ2-3	TRBV6-5	ASSYRQGTDTQY
-	TRBJ2-3	TRBV7-3	ASSATSGSTDTQY
-	TRBJ1-4	TRBV6-2/TRBV6-3	ASSPSRSTGQPNEKLF
-	TRBJ2-7	TRBV24-1	ATSDDRAYEQY
-	TRBJ1-1	TRBV12-3/TRBV12-4	ASSLVSRGAF
-	TRBJ1-2	TRBV5-1	ASRQDRDRGYT
-	TRBJ2-3	TRBV14	ASSQGDQWFRPTDTQY
-	TRBJ2-7	TRBV7-7	ASSLSRVSINEQY
-	TRBJ2-5	TRBV11-2	ASSVTGEGETQY
-	TRBJ1-2	TRBV23-1	ASTSTDTNYGYT
-	TRBJ2-3	TRBV7-2	ASSFGLSDTQY
-	TRBJ2-6	TRBV14	ASSQARGVAGANVLT
-	TRBJ2-7	TRBV7-9	ASSLGQGTYEQY
-	TRBJ2-2	TRBV5-1	ASSLGDSYTGELF
-	TRBJ2-3	TRBV3-1/TRBV3-2	ASSQDTDTQY
-	TRBJ2-7	TRBV5-1	ASSGGTSIHEQY
once	TRBJ1-6	TRBV11-3	ASSQSGNSPLH
-	TRBJ2-7	TRBV10-3	AISEKGLAGGVEQY
-	TRBJ2-7	TRBV25-1	ASRGIPDLSATSYEQY
-	TRBJ1-1	TRBV4-1	ASSQVADSMNTEAF
-	TRBJ1-4	TRBV25-1	ASSNSEKLF
once	TRBJ2-3	TRBV7-2	ASRDAGQGKLVY
-	TRBJ2-3	TRBV3-1/TRBV3-2	ASSQGPSGDTQY
-	TRBJ2-2	TRBV5-8	ASSPARTGELF
once	TRBJ2-5	TRBV7-9	ASSGRGHGETQY
-	TRBJ2-3	TRBV7-2	ASRLLAGNTDTQY
-	TRBJ1-1	TRBV29-1	SAGRTIGTEAF
-	TRBJ1-2	TRBV19	ASSMFGGNYGYT
few	TRBJ2-1	TRBV27	ASSLYQGVVYNEQF
-	TRBJ2-6	TRBV2	ASRPWTGGSSGANVLT
-	TRBJ1-6	TRBV30	AWSWIRGVGSPLH
-	TRBJ1-2	TRBV4-1	ASSQDRGWGYGYT
-	TRBJ2-3	TRBV11-2	ASSLRQGATDTQY
-	TRBJ1-6	TRBV3-1/TRBV3-2	ASSPATGADSPLH
-	TRBJ2-7	TRBV27	ASSSLTGAHEQY
-	TRBJ2-5	TRBV29-1	SVPHSRDRGVRETQY
-	TRBJ1-2	TRBV5-1	ASSLGTAISNYGYT
-	TRBJ1-6	TRBV5-1	ASSRQSSYNSPLH
-	TRBJ1-1	TRBV6-1	ASSVRDPSEGTEAF
-	TRBJ1-1	TRBV24-1	ATSDHGGNEAF
-	TRBJ1-5	TRBV29-1	SARDPRGYSNQPQH
-	TRBJ2-3	TRBV7-3	ASSLSVGGVPDTQY
once	TRBJ1-3	TRBV6-5	ASSYGSSGNTIY
-	TRBJ1-2	TRBV3-1/TRBV3-2	ASSQVSGYT
once	TRBJ2-2	TRBV6-2/TRBV6-3	ASSRTVSGELF
-	TRBJ2-5	TRBV12-3/TRBV12-4	ASSLGETQY